This T cell receptor (beta chain) is from a study of T-cell memory formation after mild COVID-19. This clonotype has just a few counts. Its antigen is not known. Constant-segment primers were used for 5'RACE, and the resulting TCR alpha and TCR beta cDNA libraries carried sample barcodes and UMIs. TCRdb passed the 5' RACE reads through MiXCR, listing each CDR3 protein once. The sample lists about 400,000 distinct CDR3 sequences; 20% to 30% were seen once. Germline V lookup: CDR1 SGHDT, CDR2 YYEEEE. Trimming removed 7 bases from V and 5 bases from J, with 18 bases in between. This CDR3 contains 15 residues. Study outcomes and limitations: CM and EM subsets held most contracting CD4+ clones; EMRA held CD8+ ones.

The sequenced sample was PBMCs or a T cell subset sorted from them (not recorded which). This receptor was taken from an adult woman who had mild COVID-19 (a few samples of this study predate the infection). Cell type and time point are not known. The rearrangement links TRBV5-6 to TRBJ2-2; D call uncertain. CDR3 protein: CASRRRLTSTGELFF. The CDR3 nucleotides are TGTGCCAGCCGAAGGCGGTTGACTTCGACCGGGGAGCTGTTTTTT. Combining the CDR3 with reference TRBV5-6 and TRBJ2-2 gives the whole variable domain DAGVTQSPTHLIKTRGQQVTLRCSPKSGHDTVSWYQQALGQGPQFIFQYYEEEERQRGNFPDRFSGHQFPNYSSELNVNALLLGDSALYLCASRRRLTSTGELFFGEGSRLTVL.